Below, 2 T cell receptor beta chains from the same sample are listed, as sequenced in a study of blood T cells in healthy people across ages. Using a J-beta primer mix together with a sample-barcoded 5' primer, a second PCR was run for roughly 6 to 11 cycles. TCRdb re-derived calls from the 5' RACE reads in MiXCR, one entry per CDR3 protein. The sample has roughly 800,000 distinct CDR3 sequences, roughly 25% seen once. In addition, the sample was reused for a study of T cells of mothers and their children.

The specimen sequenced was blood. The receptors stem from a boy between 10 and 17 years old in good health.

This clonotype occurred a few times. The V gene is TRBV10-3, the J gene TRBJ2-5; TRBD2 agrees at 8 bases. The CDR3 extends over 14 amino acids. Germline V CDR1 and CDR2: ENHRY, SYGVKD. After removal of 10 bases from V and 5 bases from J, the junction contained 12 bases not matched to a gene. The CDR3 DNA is TGTGCCACCAGAGCCGGACTAGCAAGCGAGACCCAGTACTTC. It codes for CATRAGLASETQYF.

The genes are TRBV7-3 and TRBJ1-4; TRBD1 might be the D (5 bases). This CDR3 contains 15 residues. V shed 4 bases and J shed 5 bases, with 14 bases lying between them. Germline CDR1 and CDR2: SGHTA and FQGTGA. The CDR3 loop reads CASSSGPFGNEKLFF. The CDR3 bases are TGTGCCAGCAGCTCGGGACCTTTTGGGAATGAAAAACTGTTTTTT.